Listed below are T cell receptor beta chains from one sample, sequenced in a study of molecular identifiers for immune sequencing clone quantification. TCRdb re-derived calls from the PCR reads in MiXCR, one entry per CDR3 protein. In the table there are hundreds of thousands of distinct CDR3 sequences, 25% of which are singletons. The specimen was naive CD8+ T cells from blood, with Jurkat cell RNA spiked in. The receptors stem from a human donor in good health. Some libraries in this study had Jurkat cell RNA spiked in. Each CDR3 is given with its conserved first and last residue. D genes are given only for firm matches. Only some rows state a clone size, as once, few, many or a class for expanded clones.

abundance: many
v_gene: TRBV7-8
j_gene: TRBJ1-5
d_gene: .
CDR3aa: CASSLVVSGYSNQPQHF
CDR3nt: TGTGCCAGCAGCTTAGTTGTGTCTGGGTATAGCAATCAGCCCCAGCATTTT

abundance: few
v_gene: TRBV9
j_gene: TRBJ1-1
d_gene: TRBD1
CDR3aa: CASSVSQGGDSISLMNTEAFF
CDR3nt: TGTGCCAGCAGCGTTTCGCAGGGGGGGGATTCGATCAGCTTAATGAACACTGAAGCTTTCTTT

abundance: few
v_gene: TRBV19
j_gene: TRBJ2-2
d_gene: .
CDR3aa: CASKGREVGGELFF
CDR3nt: TGTGCCAGTAAGGGCAGGGAGGTTGGCGGGGAGCTGTTTTTT

abundance: few
v_gene: TRBV4-3
j_gene: TRBJ2-7
d_gene: TRBD1
CDR3aa: CASSHKTGGKNEQYF
CDR3nt: TGCGCCAGCAGCCACAAAACAGGGGGCAAGAATGAGCAGTACTTC

abundance: .
v_gene: TRBV24-1
j_gene: TRBJ1-1
d_gene: .
CDR3aa: CATSDIGVTNTEAFF
CDR3nt: TGTGCCACCAGTGATATTGGGGTTACGAACACTGAAGCTTTCTTT

abundance: .
v_gene: TRBV10-3
j_gene: TRBJ2-3
d_gene: TRBD2
CDR3aa: CAIRESSSGSLTDTQYF
CDR3nt: TGTGCCATCAGAGAGTCGTCTAGCGGGAGTCTCACAGATACGCAGTATTTT

abundance: many
v_gene: TRBV5-5
j_gene: TRBJ2-7
d_gene: .
CDR3aa: CASSLGPGSGAEGYEQYF
CDR3nt: TGTGCCAGCAGCTTGGGCCCCGGGAGCGGTGCAGAGGGGTACGAGCAGTACTTC

abundance: .
v_gene: TRBV7-3
j_gene: TRBJ1-6
d_gene: TRBD1
CDR3aa: CASSLTGESNSPLHF
CDR3nt: TGTGCCAGCAGCTTGACAGGGGAGTCTAATTCACCCCTCCACTTT

abundance: many
v_gene: TRBV3-1
j_gene: TRBJ2-7
d_gene: .
CDR3aa: CASSQEVIALSYEQYF
CDR3nt: TGTGCCAGCAGCCAAGAAGTAATAGCGCTGTCCTACGAGCAGTACTTC

abundance: many
v_gene: TRBV11-2
j_gene: TRBJ2-1
d_gene: TRBD2
CDR3aa: CASSSSGASYNEQFF
CDR3nt: TGTGCCAGCAGCTCCAGCGGGGCCTCCTACAATGAGCAGTTCTTC

abundance: .
v_gene: TRBV7-2
j_gene: TRBJ2-5
d_gene: TRBD1
CDR3aa: CASSLTTPGQVSEETQYF
CDR3nt: TGTGCCAGCAGCTTGACGACTCCGGGACAGGTCTCCGAGGAGACCCAGTACTTC

abundance: few
v_gene: TRBV6-2/TRBV6-3
j_gene: TRBJ2-2
d_gene: .
CDR3aa: CASSYTGTHRTGELFF
CDR3nt: TGTGCCAGCAGTTACACCGGGACACACCGCACCGGGGAGCTGTTTTTT

abundance: many
v_gene: TRBV10-2
j_gene: TRBJ2-6
d_gene: .
CDR3aa: CASIPPPNAGGANVLTF
CDR3nt: TGCGCCAGCATTCCTCCGCCGAACGCAGGTGGGGCCAACGTCCTGACTTTC

abundance: few
v_gene: TRBV11-2
j_gene: TRBJ2-5
d_gene: .
CDR3aa: CASRERAEETQYF
CDR3nt: TGTGCCAGCAGAGAACGGGCGGAAGAGACCCAGTACTTC

abundance: many
v_gene: TRBV5-4
j_gene: TRBJ2-7
d_gene: TRBD1
CDR3aa: CASSLDGTAAYEQYF
CDR3nt: TGTGCCAGCAGCTTGGACGGGACAGCAGCCTACGAGCAGTACTTC

abundance: many
v_gene: TRBV20-1
j_gene: TRBJ2-3
d_gene: .
CDR3aa: CSANRGGREDTQYF
CDR3nt: TGCAGTGCCAACAGAGGGGGGAGGGAAGATACGCAGTATTTT

abundance: .
v_gene: TRBV30
j_gene: TRBJ1-4
d_gene: .
CDR3aa: CAWSTTQATNEKLFF
CDR3nt: TGTGCCTGGAGTACTACGCAGGCAACTAATGAAAAACTGTTTTTT

abundance: .
v_gene: TRBV12-3/TRBV12-4
j_gene: TRBJ1-1
d_gene: .
CDR3aa: CASKPRVLPGEAFF
CDR3nt: TGTGCCAGCAAACCTAGGGTGCTGCCAGGCGAAGCTTTCTTT

abundance: .
v_gene: TRBV19
j_gene: TRBJ1-2
d_gene: .
CDR3aa: CASRPQGIDRPNYGYTF
CDR3nt: TGTGCCAGTCGCCCCCAGGGAATCGACCGGCCTAACTATGGCTACACCTTC

abundance: .
v_gene: TRBV5-1
j_gene: TRBJ2-1
d_gene: TRBD1
CDR3aa: CASTLSSRGYNEQFF
CDR3nt: TGCGCCAGCACCCTCTCCAGCAGGGGGTACAATGAGCAGTTCTTC

abundance: few
v_gene: TRBV5-6
j_gene: TRBJ2-7
d_gene: .
CDR3aa: CASSSIETDYEQYF
CDR3nt: TGTGCCAGCAGCTCGATTGAGACAGACTACGAGCAGTACTTC

abundance: few
v_gene: TRBV30
j_gene: TRBJ1-1
d_gene: .
CDR3aa: CAFSGLNTEAFF
CDR3nt: TGTGCCTTTTCGGGACTTAACACTGAAGCTTTCTTT

abundance: .
v_gene: TRBV7-6
j_gene: TRBJ2-7
d_gene: TRBD1
CDR3aa: CASSRDTGTAYEQYF
CDR3nt: TGTGCCAGCAGCCGTGACACAGGGACAGCCTACGAGCAGTACTTC

abundance: .
v_gene: TRBV4-3
j_gene: TRBJ1-4
d_gene: .
CDR3aa: CASSRTAGAIPSEKLFF
CDR3nt: TGCGCCAGCAGCCGAACGGCAGGGGCCATCCCTTCTGAAAAACTGTTTTTT

abundance: few
v_gene: TRBV6-5
j_gene: TRBJ2-1
d_gene: .
CDR3aa: CASRAWDTEQFF
CDR3nt: TGTGCCAGCAGGGCATGGGACACGGAGCAGTTCTTC

abundance: .
v_gene: TRBV5-1
j_gene: TRBJ1-2
d_gene: .
CDR3aa: CASSLASSSYYGYTF
CDR3nt: TGCGCCAGCAGCTTGGCATCTAGCAGTTACTATGGCTACACCTTC

abundance: .
v_gene: TRBV28
j_gene: TRBJ2-7
d_gene: TRBD2
CDR3aa: CATEKGLAGGPPEQYF
CDR3nt: TGTGCCACAGAAAAGGGACTAGCGGGAGGGCCGCCCGAGCAGTACTTC

abundance: .
v_gene: TRBV7-2
j_gene: TRBJ2-3
d_gene: .
CDR3aa: CASSLGASTGTQYF
CDR3nt: TGTGCCAGCAGCTTAGGTGCATCCACGGGTACGCAGTATTTT

abundance: many
v_gene: TRBV25-1
j_gene: TRBJ2-7
d_gene: .
CDR3aa: CASSRVSSYEQYF
CDR3nt: TGTGCCAGCAGTCGAGTTAGCTCCTACGAGCAGTACTTC

abundance: .
v_gene: TRBV30
j_gene: TRBJ2-1
d_gene: TRBD2
CDR3aa: CAWGTSGGLLGRFF
CDR3nt: TGTGCCTGGGGGACTAGCGGGGGCCTTTTGGGGAGGTTCTTC

abundance: many
v_gene: TRBV7-9
j_gene: TRBJ2-5
d_gene: TRBD1
CDR3aa: CASSLEDGQATKETQYF
CDR3nt: TGTGCCAGCAGCTTAGAAGATGGACAGGCGACCAAAGAGACCCAGTACTTC

abundance: few
v_gene: TRBV12-3/TRBV12-4
j_gene: TRBJ2-5
d_gene: TRBD1
CDR3aa: CASSFGQGGGETQYF
CDR3nt: TGTGCCAGCAGTTTCGGACAGGGTGGGGGAGAGACCCAGTACTTC

abundance: .
v_gene: TRBV13
j_gene: TRBJ1-3
d_gene: .
CDR3aa: CASSFFGGNTIYF
CDR3nt: TGTGCCAGCAGCTTTTTCGGTGGAAACACCATATATTTT

abundance: .
v_gene: TRBV9
j_gene: TRBJ2-7
d_gene: .
CDR3aa: CASSVAESSYEQYF
CDR3nt: TGTGCCAGCAGCGTAGCAGAGAGCTCCTACGAGCAGTACTTC

abundance: many
v_gene: TRBV5-1
j_gene: TRBJ2-1
d_gene: .
CDR3aa: CASSQALSSYNEQFF
CDR3nt: TGCGCCAGCAGCCAAGCCCTCAGCTCCTACAATGAGCAGTTCTTC

abundance: .
v_gene: TRBV12-3/TRBV12-4
j_gene: TRBJ2-3
d_gene: .
CDR3aa: CASRSGLRPDTQYF
CDR3nt: TGTGCCAGCAGAAGCGGACTGCGCCCGGATACGCAGTATTTT

abundance: many
v_gene: TRBV27
j_gene: TRBJ1-3
d_gene: .
CDR3aa: CAPRGPHRSGNTIYF
CDR3nt: TGTGCCCCCCGGGGGCCTCACCGCTCTGGAAACACCATATATTTT

abundance: .
v_gene: TRBV11-2
j_gene: TRBJ2-7
d_gene: TRBD1
CDR3aa: CASSPGSRDRYEQYF
CDR3nt: TGTGCCAGCAGTCCAGGCAGTCGGGACAGATACGAGCAGTACTTC

abundance: few
v_gene: TRBV6-2/TRBV6-3
j_gene: TRBJ1-5
d_gene: .
CDR3aa: CASSSHWRRDSNQPQHF
CDR3nt: TGTGCCAGCAGTTCCCATTGGCGGCGAGATAGCAATCAGCCCCAGCATTTT

abundance: few
v_gene: TRBV30
j_gene: TRBJ2-1
d_gene: .
CDR3aa: CAWSGIPGLYEQFF
CDR3nt: TGTGCCTGGAGTGGCATCCCGGGCCTATATGAGCAGTTCTTC

abundance: few
v_gene: TRBV18
j_gene: TRBJ2-2
d_gene: .
CDR3aa: CASSPWGGNANTGELFF
CDR3nt: TGTGCCAGCTCACCATGGGGCGGCAATGCGAACACCGGGGAGCTGTTTTTT

abundance: many
v_gene: TRBV5-6
j_gene: TRBJ2-3
d_gene: .
CDR3aa: CASSPTAFEFTDTQYF
CDR3nt: TGTGCCAGCAGCCCGACCGCTTTTGAATTCACAGATACGCAGTATTTT

abundance: few
v_gene: TRBV5-4
j_gene: TRBJ2-2
d_gene: .
CDR3aa: CASSATLTGELFF
CDR3nt: TGTGCCAGCAGCGCGACACTTACCGGGGAGCTGTTTTTT

abundance: .
v_gene: TRBV6-5
j_gene: TRBJ2-4
d_gene: .
CDR3aa: CVRRGPRQDKNIQYF
CDR3nt: TGTGTCAGGAGGGGGCCTAGACAGGACAAAAACATTCAGTACTTC

abundance: .
v_gene: TRBV19
j_gene: TRBJ2-7
d_gene: .
CDR3aa: CASSIGSPSEQYF
CDR3nt: TGTGCCAGTAGTATAGGTTCCCCGAGCGAGCAGTACTTC

abundance: .
v_gene: TRBV28
j_gene: TRBJ1-6
d_gene: TRBD1
CDR3aa: CASRHPRDSNSPLHF
CDR3nt: TGTGCCAGCAGACACCCACGGGACAGTAATTCACCCCTCCACTTT

abundance: .
v_gene: TRBV4-1
j_gene: TRBJ2-7
d_gene: TRBD1
CDR3aa: CASSQDAGTGDYEQYF
CDR3nt: TGCGCCAGCAGCCAAGACGCCGGGACAGGGGACTACGAGCAGTACTTC

abundance: many
v_gene: TRBV4-3
j_gene: TRBJ2-7
d_gene: TRBD2
CDR3aa: CASSQDRGVGYEQYF
CDR3nt: TGCGCCAGCAGCCAAGATCGGGGGGTGGGCTACGAGCAGTACTTC

abundance: .
v_gene: TRBV7-5
j_gene: TRBJ2-1
d_gene: .
CDR3aa: CISVPEALDRNHSYNGQFF
CDR3nt: .

abundance: few
v_gene: TRBV6-5
j_gene: TRBJ1-5
d_gene: TRBD1
CDR3aa: CASRFRTGGREPQHF
CDR3nt: TGTGCCAGCAGGTTCCGGACAGGGGGCAGAGAGCCCCAGCATTTT

abundance: many
v_gene: TRBV7-9
j_gene: TRBJ2-6
d_gene: .
CDR3aa: CASSSQGNVLTF
CDR3nt: TGTGCCAGCAGCTCCCAAGGCAACGTCCTGACTTTC

abundance: .
v_gene: TRBV6-1
j_gene: TRBJ2-7
d_gene: .
CDR3aa: CASSVPFSCEQYF
CDR3nt: TGTGCCAGCAGTGTCCCATTCTCCTGCGAGCAGTACTTC

abundance: .
v_gene: TRBV27
j_gene: TRBJ2-1
d_gene: .
CDR3aa: CASRLRESSYNEQFF
CDR3nt: TGTGCCAGCAGATTACGGGAAAGCTCCTACAATGAGCAGTTCTTC

abundance: few
v_gene: TRBV6-2/TRBV6-3
j_gene: TRBJ2-1
d_gene: TRBD1
CDR3aa: CASRNRGSYNEQFF
CDR3nt: TGTGCCAGCAGAAACAGGGGTTCCTACAATGAGCAGTTCTTC

abundance: .
v_gene: TRBV7-6
j_gene: TRBJ2-7
d_gene: TRBD2
CDR3aa: CASSLEASGRNEQYF
CDR3nt: TGTGCCAGCAGCTTAGAGGCTAGCGGGAGGAACGAGCAGTACTTC